One sample yielded the 2 T cell receptor beta chains listed below, sequenced in a study of T cell responses to AZD1222 COVID-19 vaccine (dated by TCRdb to about 2021). Taken with the paper, the label for time point translates to: about 28 days (+/-7) after the second vaccine dose. Library creation used the immunoSEQ multiplex PCR assay. Held by TCRdb, this immuneACCESS table contains in-frame sequences only and omits some clones. Under half of the omission traces to an unresolved V gene where checked; the cause of the rest is unknown. The table for this sample lists 100,000 to 120,000 clones; approximately 94% of them were counted only once. About 3.1% of the sample rests with the top ten. Material: peripheral blood, obtained 28 days after the second AZD1222 dose. The receptors come from an adult who received the AZD1222 COVID-19 vaccine.

This clone was picked up a small number of times. The chain employs TRBV19 and TRBJ2-6, with TRBD1 matching 7 bases. In germline, CDR1 is LNHDA, CDR2 SQIVND (reference sequence). Unmatched junction bases numbered 7, after V lost 7 bases and J lost 1 base. The CDR3 contains 16 residues. The CDR3 loop is CASKRQGVSGANVLTF. CDR3 DNA sequence: TGTGCCAGTAAGAGGCAGGGGGTATCTGGGGCCAACGTCCTGACTTTC.

The sample holds one count of this clone. The rearrangement joins TRBV7-9 to TRBJ2-3, with 9 bases fitting TRBD1. V trimming: 4 bases; J trimming: 3 bases; junction bases outside the gene matches: 8. The CDR3 covers 16 residues. Germline V gene sequence: CDR1 SEHNR, CDR2 FQNEAQ (reference sequence). The DNA of the CDR3 is TGTGCCAGCAGCTCCAGACGGGACAGGGCAACAGATACGCAGTATTTT. As protein: CASSSRRDRATDTQYF.